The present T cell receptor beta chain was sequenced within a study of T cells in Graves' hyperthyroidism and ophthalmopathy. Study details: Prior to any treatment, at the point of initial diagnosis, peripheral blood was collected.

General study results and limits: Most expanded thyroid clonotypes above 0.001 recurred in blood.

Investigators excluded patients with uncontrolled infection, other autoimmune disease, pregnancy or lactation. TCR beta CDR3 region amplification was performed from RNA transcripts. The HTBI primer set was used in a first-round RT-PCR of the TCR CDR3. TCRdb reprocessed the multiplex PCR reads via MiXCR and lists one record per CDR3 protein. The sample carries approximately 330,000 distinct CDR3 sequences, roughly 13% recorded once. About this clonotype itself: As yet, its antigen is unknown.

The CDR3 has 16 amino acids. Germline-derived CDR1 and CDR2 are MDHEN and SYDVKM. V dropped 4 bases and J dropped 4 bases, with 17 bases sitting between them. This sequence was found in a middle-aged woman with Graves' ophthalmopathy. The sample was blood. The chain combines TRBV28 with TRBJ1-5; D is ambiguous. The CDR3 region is CASSSPNIYENQPQHF. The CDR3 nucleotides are TGTGCCAGCAGTTCGCCGAATATCTATGAGAATCAGCCCCAGCATTTT.